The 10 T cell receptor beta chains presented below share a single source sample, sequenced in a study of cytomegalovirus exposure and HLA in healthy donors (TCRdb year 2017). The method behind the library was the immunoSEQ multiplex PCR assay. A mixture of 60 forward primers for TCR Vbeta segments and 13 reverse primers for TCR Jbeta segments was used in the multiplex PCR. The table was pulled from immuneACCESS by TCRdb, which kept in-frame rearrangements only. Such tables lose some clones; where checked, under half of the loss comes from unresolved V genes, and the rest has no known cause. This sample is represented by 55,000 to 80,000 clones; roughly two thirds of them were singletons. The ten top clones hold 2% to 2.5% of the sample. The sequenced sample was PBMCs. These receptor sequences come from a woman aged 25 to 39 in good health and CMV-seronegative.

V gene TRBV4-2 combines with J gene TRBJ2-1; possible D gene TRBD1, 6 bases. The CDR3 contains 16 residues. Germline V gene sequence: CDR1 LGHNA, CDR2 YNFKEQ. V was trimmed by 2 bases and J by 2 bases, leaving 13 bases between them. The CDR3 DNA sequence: TGTGCCAGCAGCCAAACAGGGACCGGGGCCTACAATGAGCAGTTCTTC. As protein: CASSQTGTGAYNEQFF.

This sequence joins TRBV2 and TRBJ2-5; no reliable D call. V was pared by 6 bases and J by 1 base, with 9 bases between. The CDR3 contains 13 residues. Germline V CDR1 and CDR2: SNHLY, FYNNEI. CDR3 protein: CASSAQVQETQYF. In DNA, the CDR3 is TGTGCCAGCAGCGCTCAGGTCCAAGAGACCCAGTACTTC.

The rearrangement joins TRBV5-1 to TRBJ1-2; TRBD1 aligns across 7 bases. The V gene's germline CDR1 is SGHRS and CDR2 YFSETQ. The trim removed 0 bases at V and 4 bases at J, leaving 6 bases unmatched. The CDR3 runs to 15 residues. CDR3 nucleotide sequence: TGCGCCAGCAGCTTGGGTGGAGGGGGCGGCTATGGCTACACCTTC. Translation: CASSLGGGGGYGYTF.

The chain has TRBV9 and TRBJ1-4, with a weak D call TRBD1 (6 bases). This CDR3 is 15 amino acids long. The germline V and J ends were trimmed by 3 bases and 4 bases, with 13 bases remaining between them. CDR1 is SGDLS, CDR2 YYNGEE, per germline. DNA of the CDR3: TGTGCCAGCAGCGGGTTGACAGGTAGTAATGAAAAACTGTTTTTT. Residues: CASSGLTGSNEKLFF.

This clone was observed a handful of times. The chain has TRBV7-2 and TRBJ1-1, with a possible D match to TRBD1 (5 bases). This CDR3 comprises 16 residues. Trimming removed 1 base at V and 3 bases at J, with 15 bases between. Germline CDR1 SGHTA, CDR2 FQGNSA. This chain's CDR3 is CASSLDGRGGDTEAFF. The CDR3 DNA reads TGTGCCAGCAGCTTAGATGGGAGGGGAGGGGACACTGAAGCTTTCTTT.

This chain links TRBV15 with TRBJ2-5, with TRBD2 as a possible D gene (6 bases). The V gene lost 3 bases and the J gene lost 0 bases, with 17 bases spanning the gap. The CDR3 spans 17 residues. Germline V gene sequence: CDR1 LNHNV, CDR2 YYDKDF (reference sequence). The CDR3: CATSSWLGGANQETQYF. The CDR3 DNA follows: TGTGCCACCAGCAGTTGGTTGGGCGGGGCCAACCAAGAGACCCAGTACTTC.

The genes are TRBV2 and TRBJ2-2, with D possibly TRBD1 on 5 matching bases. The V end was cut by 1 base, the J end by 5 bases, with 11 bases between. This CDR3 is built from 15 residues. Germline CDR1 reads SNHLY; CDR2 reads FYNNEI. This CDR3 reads CASSEETEQTGELFF. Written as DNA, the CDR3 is TGTGCCAGCAGTGAAGAGACAGAACAAACCGGGGAGCTGTTTTTT.

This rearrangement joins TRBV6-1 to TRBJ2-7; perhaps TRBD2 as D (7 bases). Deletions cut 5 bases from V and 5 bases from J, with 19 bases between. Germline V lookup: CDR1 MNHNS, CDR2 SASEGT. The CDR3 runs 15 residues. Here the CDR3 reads CASSRFGGRRNEQYF. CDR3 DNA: TGTGCCAGCAGTCGTTTCGGGGGGCGCAGGAACGAGCAGTACTTC.

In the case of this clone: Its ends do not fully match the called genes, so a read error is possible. The CDR3 sequence is CASSLGARGPSGYTF. The CDR3 coding sequence is TGTGCCAGCAGCTTGGGGGCCAGGGGCCCCAGCGGCTACACCTTC. The chain joins TRBV5-3 to TRBJ1-2; maybe TRBD1 (6 bases). TRBV5-3 is filed as an ORF, its function uncertain. The CDR3 consists of 15 residues.

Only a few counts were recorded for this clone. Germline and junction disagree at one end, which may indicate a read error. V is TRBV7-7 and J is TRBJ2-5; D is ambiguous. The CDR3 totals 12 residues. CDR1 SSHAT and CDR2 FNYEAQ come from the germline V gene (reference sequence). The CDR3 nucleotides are TGTGCTAGCAGCCCGCCCGGAGAGACCCAGTACTTC. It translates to CASSPPGETQYF. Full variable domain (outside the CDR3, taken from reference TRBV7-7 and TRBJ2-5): GAGVSQSPRYKVTKRGQDVTLRCDPISSHATLYWYQQALGQGPEFLTYFNYEAQPDKSGLPSDRFSAERPEGSISTLTIQRTEQRDSAMYRCASSPPGETQYFGPGTRLLVL.